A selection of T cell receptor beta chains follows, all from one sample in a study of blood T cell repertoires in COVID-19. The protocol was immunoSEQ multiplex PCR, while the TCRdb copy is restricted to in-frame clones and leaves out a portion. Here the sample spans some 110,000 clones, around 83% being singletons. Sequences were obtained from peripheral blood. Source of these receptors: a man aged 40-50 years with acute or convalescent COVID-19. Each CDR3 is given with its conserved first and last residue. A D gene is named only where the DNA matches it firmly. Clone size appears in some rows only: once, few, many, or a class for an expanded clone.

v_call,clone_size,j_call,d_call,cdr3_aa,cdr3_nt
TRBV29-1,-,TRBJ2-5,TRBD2,CSGGLAGVEETQYF,TGCAGCGGCGGACTAGCGGGAGTGGAGGAGACCCAGTACTTC
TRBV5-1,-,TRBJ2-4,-,CASSLVGAGAKNIQYF,TGCGCCAGCAGCTTGGTCGGGGCGGGGGCCAAAAACATTCAGTACTTC
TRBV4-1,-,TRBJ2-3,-,CASSQPRTGPLAGVGDTQYF,TGCGCCAGCAGCCAACCCCGGACAGGGCCCTTAGCGGGAGTTGGAGATACGCAGTATTTT
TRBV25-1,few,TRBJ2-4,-,CASSEYPGAKNIQYF,TGTGCCAGCAGTGAATACCCGGGTGCCAAAAACATTCAGTACTTC
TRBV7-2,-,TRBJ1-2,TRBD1,CASRRQGDGYTF,TGTGCCAGCAGGCGACAGGGGGATGGCTACACCTTC
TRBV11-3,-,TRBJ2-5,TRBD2,CASSIASGYQETQYF,TGTGCCAGCAGCATCGCTAGCGGGTACCAAGAGACCCAGTACTTC
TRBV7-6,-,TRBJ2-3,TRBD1,CASSLRTGHTDTQYF,TGTGCCAGCAGCTTGCGGACAGGGCACACAGATACGCAGTATTTT
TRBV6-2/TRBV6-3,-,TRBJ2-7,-,CASSYPGQNYEQYF,TGTGCCAGCAGTTACCCCGGACAGAACTACGAGCAGTACTTC
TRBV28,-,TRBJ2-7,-,CASSPQGSFLSYEQYF,TGTGCCAGCAGTCCCCAGGGTAGTTTTCTCTCGTACGAGCAGTACTTC
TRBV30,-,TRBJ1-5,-,CAWSVGAKSNQPQHF,TGTGCCTGGAGTGTAGGGGCGAAGAGCAATCAGCCCCAGCATTTT
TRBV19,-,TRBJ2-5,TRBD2,CASSSLGGETQYF,TGTGCCAGTAGTTCCCTGGGGGGGGAGACCCAGTACTTC
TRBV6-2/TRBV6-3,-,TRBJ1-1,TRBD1,CASSYTGQGAEAFF,TGTGCCAGCAGTTACACGGGACAGGGGGCTGAAGCTTTCTTT
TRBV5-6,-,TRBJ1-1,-,CASSPMRQFMNTEAFF,TGTGCCAGCAGTCCTATGAGACAGTTCATGAACACTGAAGCTTTCTTT
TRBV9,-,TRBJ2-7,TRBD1,CASSPGDRATYEQYF,TGTGCCAGCAGCCCTGGGGACAGGGCAACCTACGAGCAGTACTTC
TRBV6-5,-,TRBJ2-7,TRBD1,CASRGTVRNEQYF,TGTGCCAGCAGAGGGACAGTTAGAAACGAGCAGTACTTC
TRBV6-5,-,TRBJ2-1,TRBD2,CASSSGRVGNEQFF,TGTGCCAGCAGTAGCGGGAGGGTTGGTAATGAGCAGTTCTTC
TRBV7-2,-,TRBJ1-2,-,CASSLERGLGNGYTF,TGTGCCAGCAGCTTAGAAAGGGGTCTAGGGAATGGCTACACCTTC
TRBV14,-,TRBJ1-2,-,CASSQEGRAAYGYTF,TGTGCCAGCAGCCAAGAAGGCAGGGCAGCCTATGGCTACACCTTC
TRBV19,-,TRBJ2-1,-,CASSWGGGAHNEQFF,TGTGCCAGTTCCTGGGGAGGCGGGGCACACAATGAGCAGTTCTTC
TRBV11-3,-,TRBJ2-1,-,CASSPNEVYNEQFF,TGTGCCAGCAGCCCCAATGAGGTCTACAATGAGCAGTTCTTC
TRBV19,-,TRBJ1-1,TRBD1,CARPTGKAFF,TGTGCCAGACCGACAGGGAAAGCTTTCTTT
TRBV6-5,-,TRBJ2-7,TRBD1,CASTLSGTATYEQYF,TGTGCCAGCACTCTTTCCGGGACAGCCACCTACGAGCAGTACTTC
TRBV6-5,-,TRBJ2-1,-,CASRGAESSYNEQFF,TGTGCCAGCCGAGGCGCGGAGAGCTCCTACAATGAGCAGTTCTTC
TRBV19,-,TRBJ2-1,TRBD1,CASSIDPNRGHEQFF,TGTGCCAGTAGTATAGATCCTAACAGGGGCCATGAGCAGTTCTTC
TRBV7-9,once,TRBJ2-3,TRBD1,CASSFDRGDTQYF,TGTGCCAGCAGCTTTGACAGGGGCGATACGCAGTATTTT